A single count supports the clone carrying this T cell receptor beta chain. Germline V gene data show CDR1 as KGHSH and CDR2 as LQKENI. The CDR3 is made up of 12 amino acids. V lost 6 bases, J lost 1 base, and 6 bases lay in between. These data are taken from a study of blood T cell repertoires in COVID-19. Study information: There were acute and convalescent COVID-19 samples, and they came from the United States, Italy and Spain. T cells, B-cell-depleted T cells, or PBMCs provided the cDNA or gDNA that served as material.

In the study's own analysis: Amplification from reference gene primers served as the basis for estimated nucleated cell counts. Profiled with immunoSEQ multiplex PCR; TCRdb holds only in-frame clones, not every one. That table furnishes V, J and clone size, whereas the DNA furnished D and trimming. The sample has some 300,000 clones, around four fifths seen once; the top ten hold over 3.5%. The chain links TRBV18 to TRBJ2-5; no definite D call. Sequencing used peripheral blood. The clonotype originates from a woman aged 45-60 years with active or convalescent COVID-19. The CDR3 loop is CASSPVQETQYF. The CDR3 coding sequence is TGTGCCAGCTCGCCGGTCCAAGAGACCCAGTACTTC.